These 12 T cell receptor beta chains originate from one sample sequenced in a study of T cells in Graves' hyperthyroidism and ophthalmopathy. The source material, RNA transcripts, was used to amplify TCR beta CDR3 regions. The primer set for the first-round RT-PCR of the TCR CDR3 was HTBI. In TCRdb, the multiplex PCR reads were re-called with MiXCR into one record per CDR3 protein. The table shows about 510,000 distinct CDR3 sequences, with about 46% occurring only once. Source material: peripheral blood or thyroid tissue (not recorded which). These receptors came from an adult woman with Graves' disease, either hyperthyroidism or ophthalmopathy (not recorded which).

This clonotype has more than one count but fewer than ten. The genes are TRBV15 and TRBJ1-5, with unresolved D. V lost 0 bases, J lost 4 bases, and 10 bases lay in between. There are 15 residues in the CDR3. CDR1 and CDR2 from the germline V gene are LNHNV and YYDKDF (reference sequence). The CDR3 DNA sequence: TGTGCCACCAGCAGAGATAATACAGTTAATCAGCCCCAGCATTTT. Translating it yields CATSRDNTVNQPQHF.

This clonotype was found many times. The gene calls are TRBV19 and TRBJ1-5; possible D gene TRBD1, 5 bases. V lost 5 bases and J lost 6, with 14 bases in between. The CDR3 totals 14 residues. From germline, CDR1 is LNHDA and CDR2 SQIVND (reference sequence). The chain's CDR3 is CASSVRPRVQPQHF. DNA of the CDR3: TGTGCCAGTAGTGTCAGGCCCAGGGTTCAGCCCCAGCATTTT.

This clonotype came up many times. The chain couples TRBV20-1 to TRBJ1-3; no definite D call. Trimming left V 0 bases short and J 7 bases short, with 16 bases between. Germline V gene data show CDR1 as DFQATT and CDR2 as SNEGSKA (reference sequence). This CDR3 has 15 residues. CDR3 DNA: TGCAGTGCTAGAGAGGCCACCCGGGAGGCGAACACCATATATTTT. Protein product: CSAREATREANTIYF.

This clonotype was recorded many times. The chain is built from TRBV19 and TRBJ1-5; tentative D call: TRBD1 (6 bases). Germline-derived CDR1 and CDR2 are LNHDA and SQIVND (reference sequence). Trimming took off 3 bases at V and 15 bases at J, with 27 bases between the two ends. The CDR3 runs 16 residues. CDR3 coding DNA: TGTGCCAGTAGTATCCAAACGGGGGCCGGGACCCACCCCTTGCATTTT. Its translation: CASSIQTGAGTHPLHF. The full variable domain, completed using reference TRBV19 and TRBJ1-5, is DGGITQSPKYLFRKEGQNVTLSCEQNLNHDAMYWYRQDPGQGLRLIYYSQIVNDFQKGDIAEGYSVSREKKESFPLTVTSAQKNPTAFYLCASSIQTGAGTHPLHFGDGTRLSIL.

About this clonotype: Compared with germline, one end of the junction differs, possibly owing to a read error. The rearrangement links TRBV13 to TRBJ2-3; 7 nucleotides line up with TRBD2. There are 14 residues in the CDR3. Germline V gene sequence: CDR1 PRHDT, CDR2 FYEKMQ (reference sequence). The CDR3 sequence: CATSGLAGTDTQYF. CDR3 DNA: TGTGCCACCAGCGGTCTAGCGGGCACAGATACGCAGTATTTT.

The table lists this clonotype with many counts. The rearrangement uses TRBV9 and TRBJ1-5, with D tentatively TRBD1 (6 bases). Trimming took off 4 bases at V and 6 bases at J, with 14 bases between the two ends. Germline CDR1 reads SGDLS; CDR2 reads YYNGEE. The CDR3 contains 14 residues. DNA for the CDR3: TGTGCCAGCAGCTCGACAGGTATGAGTCAGCCCCAGCATTTT. Translating gives CASSSTGMSQPQHF. Variable domain in full (rest from reference TRBV9 and TRBJ1-5): DSGVTQTPKHLITATGQRVTLRCSPRSGDLSVYWYQQSLDQGLQFLIQYYNGEERAKGNILERFSAQQFPDLHSELNLSSLELGDSALYFCASSSTGMSQPQHFGDGTRLSIL.

This clonotype has at least ten counts. J is TRBJ2-2 and V is TRBV9; D possibly corresponds to TRBD2 (6 bases). Per germline, CDR1 SGDLS and CDR2 YYNGEE. Trimming left V 0 bases short and J 1 base short, with 10 bases between. The CDR3 is 16 residues long. The CDR3 DNA follows: TGTGCCAGCAGCGTAGGGGGAGGCTTGAACACCGGGGAGCTGTTTTTT. Encoded protein: CASSVGGGLNTGELFF.

The gene calls are TRBV9 and TRBJ2-5, with 11 bases matching TRBD1. Per germline, CDR1 SGDLS and CDR2 YYNGEE. After removal of 3 bases from V and 5 bases from J, the junction contained 15 bases not matched to a gene. The CDR3 extends over 18 amino acids. Here the CDR3 reads CASSATHWTGGSEETQYF. CDR3 coding DNA: TGTGCCAGCAGCGCCACACACTGGACAGGGGGCAGTGAGGAGACCCAGTACTTC. Drawing the rest from reference TRBV9 and TRBJ2-5, the complete variable domain is DSGVTQTPKHLITATGQRVTLRCSPRSGDLSVYWYQQSLDQGLQFLIQYYNGEERAKGNILERFSAQQFPDLHSELNLSSLELGDSALYFCASSATHWTGGSEETQYFGPGTRLLVL.

This clonotype has a count of ten or more. The CDR3: CSVARTTAAGEQYF. CDR3 DNA: TGCAGCGTTGCCCGGACGACAGCTGCGGGCGAGCAGTACTTC. V and J are TRBV29-1 and TRBJ2-7; D may match TRBD1 or TRBD2 (5 bases each). The germline V gene has CDR1 SQVTM and CDR2 ANQGSEA. The V and J ends lost 4 bases and 6 bases respectively, with 19 bases between them. The CDR3 is made up of 14 amino acids.

V is TRBV7-9 and J is TRBJ2-5; D ambiguous. From germline, CDR1 is SEHNR and CDR2 FQNEAQ (reference sequence). CDR3 length equals 15 residues. Trimming took 5 bases from V and 5 from J, leaving 18 bases between them. In DNA form, the CDR3 reads TGTGCCAGCAGCGCTTTGTGGCCTCCCGCGGAGACCCAGTACTTC. Its translation is CASSALWPPAETQYF.

This clonotype was seen at least ten times. A much larger clone lies a single base off, so this may be a read error. The chain is built from TRBV12-3 or TRBV12-4 and TRBJ1-6; 7 bases are shared with TRBD1. This CDR3 contains 14 residues. V lost 10 bases and J lost 9; bases outside the gene matches: 12. The CDR3 loop is CANTTGVTGSPLHF. The CDR3 DNA reads as TGTGCCAACACAACAGGGGTTACTGGTTCACCCCTCCACTTT.

This clonotype was found many times. V and J are TRBV4-3 and TRBJ1-1, with D possibly matching TRBD1 (5 bases). Trimming removed 0 bases from V and 4 bases from J, with 15 bases in between. The germline gives CDR1 LGHNA, CDR2 YSLEER. The CDR3 is 16 amino acids. The CDR3 loop reads CASSQDSGVAGTEAFF. In DNA form, the CDR3 reads TGCGCCAGCAGCCAAGATTCGGGGGTCGCTGGCACTGAAGCTTTCTTT.